A single T cell receptor (beta chain) is shown here with its context. RNA was extracted and reverse transcribed into cDNA as the sequencing template. The data were produced by immunoSEQ multiplex PCR, yet TCRdb's version contains in-frame clones alone and is incomplete. Of about 140,000 clones in the sample, around 86% are singletons; the top ten hold about 13%. This sample's treatment: oral pan-JAK inhibitor, 5-10 mg twice daily. This entry is derived from a study of CD8+ T cells in alopecia areata. Germline CDR1 is SGHDN and CDR2 is FVKESK. The trim removed 6 bases at V and 3 bases at J, leaving 10 bases unmatched. The CDR3 is 15 amino acids.

This chain links TRBV14 with TRBJ2-7, with 8 nucleotides matching TRBD1. This receptor was obtained from a human donor with alopecia areata. The specimen was CD8+ T cells sorted from blood, collected at week 4, from a patient treated with tofacitinib. The CDR3: CASSLGPGGYYEQYF. CDR3 bases: TGTGCCAGCAGTCTCGGGCCAGGGGGCTACTACGAGCAGTACTTC.